This T cell receptor (beta chain) was retrieved from a study of cytomegalovirus exposure and HLA in healthy donors. Regarding the study as a whole: TRBV6-2, TRBV6-3 and some other V segments were excluded as indistinguishable. Later analysis demonstrated an association between a missense DCLRE1C variant and TCR beta V- and J-gene trimming. In a later analysis, HLA-associated TCR beta chains were more clonally expanded than equally common others.

This clone was observed once. The antigen remains undetermined. The PCR contained 60 Vbeta and 13 Jbeta primers. Produced via immunoSEQ multiplex PCR; TCRdb's table is partial and in-frame only. The sample includes around 140,000 clones, 75% to 80% seen only once; the top ten take about 1%. Germline-derived CDR1 and CDR2 are GTSNPN and SVGIG (reference sequence). The CDR3 is made up of 11 amino acids. Trimming stripped 4 bases from V and 4 bases from J, with 7 bases between. The origin of this receptor is a male donor in good health and CMV-seronegative. The source material was PBMCs. The chain couples TRBV30 to TRBJ2-5; no firm D call. CDR3 in DNA: TGTGCCTGGAATCTAGGAGAGACCCAGTACTTC. It is translated as CAWNLGETQYF.